This TCR beta chain was sequenced in a study of PD-L1 blockade in urothelial cancer. Using immunoSEQ multiplex PCR, the repertoire was profiled, and TCRdb retains in-frame clones only, with some absent. The table has about 95,000 clones, around nine tenths seen once; the top ten hold approximately 2%. In germline, CDR1 is MNHEY, CDR2 SMNVEV (reference sequence). V was trimmed by 4 bases and J by 4 bases, leaving 5 bases between them. The CDR3 has 11 residues. Time point reported: pretreatment peripheral blood. The specimen comprised PBMCs, sampled around atezolizumab (anti-PD-L1) treatment. The genes are TRBV27 and TRBJ2-7; D remains unclear. The receptor was derived from a man aged 55 to 69 with urothelial cancer. As DNA, the CDR3 is TGTGCCAGCAGTTCCGGGTACGAGCAGTACTTC. Amino acid sequence: CASSSGYEQYF.